Listed below are T cell receptor beta chains from one sample, sequenced in a study of T cell responses to AZD1222 COVID-19 vaccine. Assay: immunoSEQ multiplex PCR; the TCRdb copy retains only in-frame clones and omits some. The sample includes 150,000 to 180,000 clones, roughly 90% seen only once; the top ten take under 20%. Source: peripheral blood, taken on day 0 of AZD1222 vaccination. The receptors originated from an adult in good health. Each CDR3 is given with its conserved first and last residue. The D gene is left open where the match is weak. Rows give clone size only sometimes, using once, few, many, or a class for an expanded clone.

j_call d_call clone_size v_call cdr3_aa cdr3_nt
TRBJ2-5 NA NA TRBV29-1 CSAKGGPGETQYF TGCAGCGCCAAGGGGGGGCCGGGAGAGACCCAGTACTTC
TRBJ2-7 NA NA TRBV18 CASSPREYEQYF TGTGCCAGCTCACCACGAGAGTACGAGCAGTACTTC
TRBJ1-5 NA NA TRBV7-6 CASSSPGQPQHF TGTGCCAGCAGCTCCCCAGGCCAGCCCCAGCATTTT
TRBJ1-4 NA once TRBV30 CAWSAGTAVKLFF TGTGCCTGGAGCGCAGGGACGGCCGTAAAACTGTTTTTT
TRBJ2-1 TRBD2 NA TRBV6-6 CASSWGRAKNEQFF TGTGCCAGCAGTTGGGGGAGGGCCAAGAATGAGCAGTTCTTC
TRBJ2-3 NA NA TRBV11-2 CASSPNSPDTQYF TGTGCCAGCAGCCCCAATAGCCCAGATACGCAGTATTTT
TRBJ2-7 NA NA TRBV6-1 CASSDNHRTPYEQYF TGTGCCAGCAGTGATAACCACCGAACTCCCTACGAGCAGTACTTC
TRBJ2-2 TRBD2 NA TRBV10-3 CATRGTSGGTGELFF TGTGCCACCCGGGGGACTAGCGGGGGGACCGGGGAGCTGTTTTTT
TRBJ2-2 TRBD1 NA TRBV9 CASSGTGGGTGELFF TGTGCCAGCAGCGGAACAGGGGGTGGTACCGGGGAGCTGTTTTTT
TRBJ2-3 NA NA TRBV15 CATSRVVDPLLDTQYF TGTGCCACCAGCAGAGTTGTGGACCCCCTCTTGGATACGCAGTATTTT
TRBJ2-1 TRBD1 NA TRBV3-1/TRBV3-2 CASSPDRVTYNEQFF TGTGCCAGCAGCCCCGACAGGGTCACCTACAATGAGCAGTTCTTC
TRBJ1-5 NA NA TRBV18 CASSPAAGARNQPQHF TGTGCCAGCTCACCGGCGGCCGGGGCCCGTAATCAGCCCCAGCATTTT
TRBJ2-7 TRBD2 NA TRBV18 CASSPLAGSSYEQYF TGTGCCAGCTCACCACTAGCGGGGAGCTCCTACGAGCAGTACTTC
TRBJ1-2 TRBD1 NA TRBV4-1 CASSLRGQTVGYTF TGCGCCAGCAGCCTCAGGGGGCAGACGGTTGGCTACACCTTC
TRBJ1-3 NA NA TRBV5-1 CASASGGDGNTIYF TGCGCCAGCGCCTCGGGGGGTGATGGAAACACCATATATTTT
TRBJ2-1 NA NA TRBV7-9 CASSSQGTQRSSYNEQFF TGTGCCAGCAGCTCACAAGGCACACAGAGGAGCTCCTACAATGAGCAGTTCTTC
TRBJ2-7 NA NA TRBV6-1 CASSEVDTDYEQYF TGTGCCAGCAGTGAAGTAGACACAGACTACGAGCAGTACTTC
TRBJ1-2 NA NA TRBV9 CASSPGGVSGYTF TGTGCCAGCAGCCCTGGGGGGGTCTCTGGCTACACCTTC
TRBJ1-1 TRBD1 NA TRBV7-9 CASSYIPGQGNTEAFF TGTGCCAGCAGCTATATTCCGGGACAGGGGAACACTGAAGCTTTCTTT
TRBJ2-2 NA NA TRBV7-3 CASSLRTAVPPGELFF TGTGCCAGCAGCTTACGGACGGCGGTCCCCCCCGGGGAGCTGTTTTTT
TRBJ1-5 TRBD1 NA TRBV28 CASSPIGQGVMHQPQHF TGTGCCAGCAGCCCAATCGGACAGGGAGTTATGCATCAGCCCCAGCATTTT
TRBJ1-2 NA NA TRBV30 CAWSEATASYGYTF TGTGCCTGGAGTGAGGCGACGGCGTCTTATGGCTACACCTTC
TRBJ1-2 NA NA TRBV6-6 CASSYSTVGSYGYTF TGTGCCAGCAGTTACTCGACAGTTGGAAGCTATGGCTACACCTTC
TRBJ1-5 NA NA TRBV3-1/TRBV3-2 CASSQGGGNQPQHF TGTGCCAGCAGCCAAGGTGGTGGCAATCAGCCCCAGCATTTT
TRBJ2-3 TRBD2 NA TRBV11-2 CASSPGTSRDTQYF TGTGCCAGCAGCCCCGGGACTAGCAGAGATACGCAGTATTTT
TRBJ2-3 NA few TRBV29-1 CSVGTGASGDTQYF TGCAGCGTTGGAACTGGAGCCTCCGGGGATACGCAGTATTTT
TRBJ1-6 NA NA TRBV30 CAWSPLYSPLHF TGTGCCTGGAGCCCCCTGTATTCACCCCTCCACTTT
TRBJ2-6 NA NA TRBV24-1 CATSDSGVGGANVLTF TGTGCCACCAGTGATTCAGGGGTCGGTGGGGCCAACGTCCTGACTTTC
TRBJ1-1 TRBD1 NA TRBV28 CASSRGGWAEAFF TGTGCCAGCAGCCGAGGGGGCTGGGCTGAAGCTTTCTTT
TRBJ2-1 TRBD1 NA TRBV12-5 CASGPTGRLGEQFF TGTGCTAGTGGTCCGACAGGGCGGTTGGGTGAGCAGTTCTTC
TRBJ1-4 TRBD1 NA TRBV9 CASSVGQGFTNEKLFF TGTGCCAGCAGCGTCGGACAGGGCTTTACTAATGAAAAACTGTTTTTT
TRBJ1-2 TRBD1 NA TRBV24-1 CATSDRDRGIYGYTF TGTGCCACCAGTGATCGGGACAGGGGGATCTATGGCTACACCTTC
TRBJ2-2 TRBD1 NA TRBV5-1 CASSLKGTGAGELFF TGCGCCAGCAGCTTGAAAGGGACAGGGGCTGGGGAGCTGTTTTTT
TRBJ2-5 TRBD2 NA TRBV6-6 CASSPIRGGSGTQYF TGTGCCAGCAGCCCTATCCGAGGCGGGAGTGGGACCCAGTACTTC
TRBJ2-3 NA NA TRBV11-2 CASSRASSTDTQYF TGTGCCAGCAGCCGGGCCTCTAGCACAGATACGCAGTATTTT
TRBJ2-3 NA NA TRBV9 CASSVEGSSTDTQYF TGTGCCAGCAGCGTAGAGGGCTCTAGCACAGATACGCAGTATTTT
TRBJ1-2 TRBD1 NA TRBV30 CAGTSGTERSGRTF TGTGCTGGGACGTCCGGGACAGAGCGATCGGGGCGCACCTTC
TRBJ1-1 NA NA TRBV7-6 CASSFDRDTEAFF TGTGCCAGCAGCTTCGACCGCGACACTGAAGCTTTCTTT